This T cell receptor (beta chain) was sequenced in a study of monozygotic twins with inflammatory bowel disease. The CDR3 covers 13 residues. From 3,500 to 4,000 ng of total RNA, each TCR library was prepared. Molecular identifiers with 6-nucleotide sample barcodes were added during cDNA synthesis via template switching. Amplification of TCRalpha and TCRbeta cDNA involved two nested PCRs that ran for about 17 and 10 cycles. TCRdb reworked the 5' RACE reads into one entry per CDR3 protein, no DNA. This sample's clone table lists 200,000 to 250,000 distinct CDR3 sequences. Unsorted whole blood yielded the total RNA, with T cells left unselected.

This receptor was identified in a human donor with ulcerative colitis or Crohn's disease, or a healthy co-twin of an affected twin (not recorded which). The sample was blood. The chain links TRBV12-3 or TRBV12-4 to TRBJ2-1. CDR3 region: CASSSGPRNEQFF.